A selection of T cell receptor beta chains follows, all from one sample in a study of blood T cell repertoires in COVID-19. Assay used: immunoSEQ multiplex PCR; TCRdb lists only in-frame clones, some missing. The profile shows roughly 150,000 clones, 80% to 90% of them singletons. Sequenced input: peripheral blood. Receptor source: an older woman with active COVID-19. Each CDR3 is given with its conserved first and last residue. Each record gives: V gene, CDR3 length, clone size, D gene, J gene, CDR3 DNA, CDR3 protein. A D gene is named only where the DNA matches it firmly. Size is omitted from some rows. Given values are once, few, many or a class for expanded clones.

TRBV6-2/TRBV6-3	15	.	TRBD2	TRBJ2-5	TGTGCCAGCAGCGCGGGGTCCGGGAGGGAGGAGACCCAGTACTTC	CASSAGSGREETQYF
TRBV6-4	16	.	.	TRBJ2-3	TGTGCCAGCAGTGACGGGCCTGACGGGGTGGGACAAGCGCAGTATTTT	CASSDGPDGVGQAQYF
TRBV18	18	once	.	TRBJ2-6	TGTGCCAGCTCACCATCTCAAACCTATAGCTCTGGGGCCAACGTCCTGACTTTC	CASSPSQTYSSGANVLTF
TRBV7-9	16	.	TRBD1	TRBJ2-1	TGTGCCAGCAGCTTAGCAGGACAGGGCTCCTACAATGAGCAGTTCTTC	CASSLAGQGSYNEQFF
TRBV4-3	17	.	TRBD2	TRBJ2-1	TGCGCCAGCAGCCAAGATGGGGGGCTAGCGGGTTACAATGAGCAGTTCTTC	CASSQDGGLAGYNEQFF
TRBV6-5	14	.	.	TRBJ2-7	TGTGCCAGCAGTTACTCGGAGAGCTCCTACGAGCAGTACTTC	CASSYSESSYEQYF
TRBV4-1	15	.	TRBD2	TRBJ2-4	TGCGCCAGCAGCCAAGAATCTAGCGGGGTGATCATTCAGTACTTC	CASSQESSGVIIQYF
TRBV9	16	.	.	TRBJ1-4	TGTGCCAGTTGCAGGGCAACGGTTGCGGCTAATGAAAAACTGTTTTTT	CASCRATVAANEKLFF
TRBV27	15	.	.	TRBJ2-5	TGTGCCAGCAGTCTCCAAATCACAGGGTTCGAGACCCAGTACTTC	CASSLQITGFETQYF
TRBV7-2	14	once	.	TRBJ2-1	TGTGCCAGCAGCACCCGACAGGGACTCAATGAGCAGTTCTTC	CASSTRQGLNEQFF
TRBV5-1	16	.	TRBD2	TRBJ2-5	TGCGCCAGCAGCCCGCTAGTGAGCGGGGTCCAAGAGACCCAGTACTTC	CASSPLVSGVQETQYF
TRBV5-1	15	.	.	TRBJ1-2	TGCGCCAGCAGCCCGGACACAGGGATTAACTATGGCTACACCTTC	CASSPDTGINYGYTF
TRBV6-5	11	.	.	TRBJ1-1	TGTGCCAGCCAGGTGAACACTGAAGCTTTCTTT	CASQVNTEAFF
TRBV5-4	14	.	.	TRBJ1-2	TGTGCCAGCAGCTCTCGGACCGGGGGCTATGGCTACACCTTC	CASSSRTGGYGYTF
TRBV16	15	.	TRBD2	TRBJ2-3	TGTGCCAGCAACGGACTAGCGGGAGGACGCGGCACGCAGTATTTT	CASNGLAGGRGTQYF
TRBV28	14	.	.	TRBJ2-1	TGTGCCAGCAGTTTACTAGCGACCGACAATGAGCAGTTCTTC	CASSLLATDNEQFF
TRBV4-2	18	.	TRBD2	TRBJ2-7	TGTGCCAGCAGCCCTCGCGGGACTAGCGGGAGGGCCGGGTACGAGCAGTACTTC	CASSPRGTSGRAGYEQYF
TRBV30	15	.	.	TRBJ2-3	TGTGCCTGGAGTGTAGTGCCAGGGGGCACAGATACGCAGTATTTT	CAWSVVPGGTDTQYF
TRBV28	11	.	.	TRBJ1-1	TGTGCCAGCAGTTTAGGCCTTGAAGCTTTCTTT	CASSLGLEAFF
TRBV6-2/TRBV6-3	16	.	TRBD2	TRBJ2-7	TGTGCCAGCAGTTACTGGGCTAGCGGGATGCAGCCCGAGCAGTACTTC	CASSYWASGMQPEQYF
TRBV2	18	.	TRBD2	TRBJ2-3	TGTGCCAGCAGGCCTCTCATTCTAGCGGGAGAAGGTACAGATACGCAGTATTTT	CASRPLILAGEGTDTQYF
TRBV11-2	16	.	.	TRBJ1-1	TGTGCCAGCAGCCACCCCCGGTGGACAGTTTACACTGAAGCTTTCTTT	CASSHPRWTVYTEAFF
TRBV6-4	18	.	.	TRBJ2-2	TGTGCCAGCAGTGACAACCGGGACTTCGTATGGGTCACCGGGGAGCTGTTTTTT	CASSDNRDFVWVTGELFF
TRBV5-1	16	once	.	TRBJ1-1	TGCGCCAGCAGCTTGGCCGCGGCCTCCAAGGACACTGAAGCTTTCTTT	CASSLAAASKDTEAFF
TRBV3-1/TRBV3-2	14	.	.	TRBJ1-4	TGTGCCAGCAGCCAGAGAGGGACTAATGAAAAACTGTTTTTT	CASSQRGTNEKLFF
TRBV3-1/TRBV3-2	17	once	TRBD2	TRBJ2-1	TGTGCCAGCAGCCAAGAATTCCGGACTAGCGGGAGCAATGAGCAGTTCTTC	CASSQEFRTSGSNEQFF
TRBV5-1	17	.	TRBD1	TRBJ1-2	TGCGCCAGCAGCTACGGGACAGCCTTCGGGGGTATATATGGCTACACCTTC	CASSYGTAFGGIYGYTF
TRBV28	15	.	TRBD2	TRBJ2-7	TGTGCCAGCAGTTTATCACTAGCGGGAGTAACCGAGCAGTACTTC	CASSLSLAGVTEQYF
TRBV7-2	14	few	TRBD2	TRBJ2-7	TGTGCCAGCAGTCTAGCGGGAGGGCTCTACGAGCAGTACTTC	CASSLAGGLYEQYF
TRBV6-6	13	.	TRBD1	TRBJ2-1	TGTGCCAGCAGACCGACAGGGCCCAATGAGCAGTTCTTC	CASRPTGPNEQFF